This TCR beta chain was sequenced during a study of glioma-infiltrating T cells. CDR1 is SQVTM, CDR2 ANQGSEA, per germline. The germline V and J ends were trimmed by 5 bases and 8 bases, with 7 bases remaining between them. The CDR3 sequence is 10 residues long. Using RNA template, CDR3s of TCR alpha and beta were amplified with iRepertoire arm-PCR. MiXCR was run by TCRdb on the multiplex PCR reads, yielding one entry per CDR3 protein. In the table there are around 130,000 distinct CDR3 sequences, around 25% of which are singletons. This clonotype appeared once. The V gene is TRBV29-1, the J gene TRBJ2-1, with D possibly TRBD2 on 6 matching bases. The sample taken for sequencing was glioma tissue, nonneoplastic brain tissue, or PBMCs (not recorded which). The clonotype originates from a human donor with low-grade glioma or glioblastoma, undergoing nonglioma brain surgery, or in good health (not recorded which). This chain's CDR3 is CSVRGYEQFF. The CDR3 bases are TGCAGCGTTCGGGGGTATGAGCAGTTCTTC.